The 25 T cell receptor beta chains below were found in one sample sequenced in a study of blood T cell repertoires in COVID-19. This table comes from immunoSEQ multiplex PCR, and its TCRdb copy is limited to in-frame clones, with some not included. The data hold roughly 290,000 clones, with approximately 89% observed a single time. The sample taken for sequencing was peripheral blood. The receptors derive from a woman aged 55-69 years with acute or convalescent COVID-19.

The rearrangement links TRBV5-4 to TRBJ1-2, with D uncertain. Germline CDR1 is SGHNT and CDR2 is YYREEE (reference sequence). With 4 bases removed from V and 4 bases from J, the gap between germline ends came to 11 bases. The CDR3 runs 13 residues. Here the CDR3 reads CASSGRAVYGYTF. In nucleotides, the CDR3 is TGTGCCAGCAGCGGGAGGGCAGTCTATGGCTACACCTTC.

This clone was detected once. This chain links TRBV7-9 with TRBJ2-3, with TRBD2 matching over 10 bases. This CDR3 comprises 13 residues. From germline, CDR1 is SEHNR and CDR2 FQNEAQ (reference sequence). With 3 bases clipped from V and 14 bases from J, the junction kept 8 bases outside the gene matches. DNA of the CDR3: TGTGCCAGCAGCTTGGCAACTAGCGGGAATACGTATTTT. Protein product: CASSLATSGNTYF.

The chain couples TRBV3-1 (or the pseudogene TRBV3-2) to TRBJ2-3; 10 nucleotides match TRBD2. Germline values: CDR1 LGHDT, CDR2 YNNKEL (reference sequence). The CDR3 contains 15 residues. J lost 4 bases, V lost 1 base, and 2 bases had no gene match. Written as DNA, the CDR3 is TGTGCCAGCAGCCAAGCCGGACTAGCGGCAGATACGCAGTATTTT. The encoded protein is CASSQAGLAADTQYF.

The CDR3: CASSTTSGGVNEQFF. The CDR3 DNA reads TGTGCCAGTAGTACGACTAGCGGGGGGGTTAATGAGCAGTTCTTC. The chain carries TRBV19 and TRBJ2-1; TRBD2 matches at 14 bases. Losses at the gene ends were 4 bases for V and 7 bases for J; bases not matched to a gene: 3. Germline V gene data show CDR1 as LNHDA and CDR2 as SQIVND (reference sequence). CDR3 length: 15 amino acids.

This chain links TRBV28 with TRBJ2-5; 9 bases agree with TRBD1. V lost 3 bases, J lost 0 bases, and 2 bases stayed unmatched. CDR1 is MDHEN and CDR2 is SYDVKM in the germline V gene. The CDR3 extends over 15 amino acids. The CDR3 region is CASSFTGGDQETQYF. DNA for the CDR3: TGTGCCAGCAGTTTCACAGGGGGCGACCAAGAGACCCAGTACTTC.

This clone was observed a handful of times. The rearrangement uses TRBV28 and TRBJ1-2; 10 bases align to TRBD1. The CDR3 has 15 residues. The V and J ends lost 5 bases and 2 bases, in that order; junction bases with no gene match: 5. Germline V gives CDR1 MDHEN, CDR2 SYDVKM. The CDR3 protein is CASSLDRGRNYGYTF. For the CDR3, the DNA is TGTGCCAGCAGTCTAGACAGGGGGCGAAACTATGGCTACACCTTC.

For this clone: This same CDR3 is encoded by further DNA sequences in the sample. This chain joins TRBV4-3 and TRBJ2-1; D uncertain. Germline V gene lookup returns CDR1 LGHNA and CDR2 YSLEER. The CDR3 consists of 15 residues. The V gene lost 0 bases and the J gene lost 0 bases, with 6 bases spanning the gap. CDR3 DNA sequence: TGCGCCAGCAGCCAAGATTCGGGCTCCTACAATGAGCAGTTCTTC. Its translation: CASSQDSGSYNEQFF.

The chain couples TRBV7-6 to TRBJ2-3; TRBD2 matches at 11 bases. V lost 1 base and J lost 1; bases outside the gene matches: 4. This CDR3 has 17 amino acids. Per germline, CDR1 SGHVS and CDR2 FNYEAQ. The CDR3 DNA is TGTGCCAGCAGCTTAGGGACTAGCGGGTTTCGCACAGATACGCAGTATTTT. Protein sequence: CASSLGTSGFRTDTQYF.

CDR3 in DNA: TGTGCCAGCAGCTTGGGACAGGGGTCTTACTATGGCTACACCTTC. This sequence encodes CASSLGQGSYYGYTF. The genes are TRBV7-8 and TRBJ1-2; 10 bases are a match to TRBD1. V shed 3 bases and J 3 bases; nucleotides not matched to a gene: 4. CDR1 and CDR2 from the germline V gene are SGHVS and FQNEAQ. CDR3 length equals 15 residues.

V is TRBV5-6 and J is TRBJ1-2; 7 bases are shared with TRBD1. Unmatched junction bases numbered 9, after V lost 5 bases and J lost 5 bases. Germline V CDR1 and CDR2: SGHDT, YYEEEE. There are 14 residues in the CDR3. The CDR3 is CASSQTGFGYGYTF. The CDR3 DNA is TGTGCCAGCAGTCAGACAGGGTTTGGGTATGGCTACACCTTC.

This chain connects TRBV9 to TRBJ2-3, with D possibly being TRBD2 (6 bases). Trimming pared 4 bases from V and 1 base from J, leaving 13 bases between. CDR1 and CDR2 from the germline V gene are SGDLS and YYNGEE. The CDR3 has 15 residues. This chain's CDR3 is CASSTQAGRTDTQYF. CDR3 in DNA: TGTGCCAGCAGCACTCAAGCGGGCCGCACAGATACGCAGTATTTT.

This sequence joins TRBV5-1 and TRBJ1-5; D is uncertain. V was trimmed by 0 bases and J by 0 bases, leaving 10 bases between them. The CDR3 is made up of 16 amino acids. CDR1 is SGHRS and CDR2 is YFSETQ in the germline V gene. The CDR3 region is CASSLGGLYSNQPQHF. DNA of the CDR3: TGCGCCAGCAGCTTGGGCGGGCTCTATAGCAATCAGCCCCAGCATTTT.

This chain connects TRBV5-1 to TRBJ2-3; TRBD1 is a possible D gene (5 bases). There are 12 residues in the CDR3. Trimming shortened V by 5 bases and J by 6 bases, and 10 bases separated the two germline ends. The germline CDR1 and CDR2 sequences are SGHRS and YFSETQ. The CDR3 DNA reads as TGCGCCAGCAGTTACCACAGGGATACGCAGTATTTT. Translated: CASSYHRDTQYF.

V gene TRBV5-3 combines with J gene TRBJ2-4, with D tentatively TRBD1 (5 bases). TRBV5-3 is flagged as an ORF with uncertain function. Trimming shortened V by 4 bases and J by 0 bases, and 14 bases separated the two germline ends. The CDR3 is made up of 16 amino acids. The CDR3 region has the DNA TGTGCCAGAAGCCCAGGACAAGCACTAGCCAAAAACATTCAGTACTTC. Translation: CARSPGQALAKNIQYF.

V gene TRBV5-5 combines with J gene TRBJ1-4; D is ambiguous. The V end lost 1 base, the J end lost 2 bases, and 9 bases lay between the germline ends. There are 15 residues in the CDR3. The germline CDR1 and CDR2 sequences are SGHKS and YYEKEE (reference sequence). CDR3 loop: CASSLTSTTNEKLFF. The CDR3 DNA sequence: TGTGCCAGCAGCTTGACCAGTACGACTAATGAAAAACTGTTTTTT.

The chain uses TRBV3-1 (or the pseudogene TRBV3-2) and TRBJ2-7; D gene unclear. There are 14 residues in the CDR3. Germline V lookup: CDR1 LGHDT, CDR2 YNNKEL (reference sequence). The V and J ends lost 1 base and 7 bases respectively, with 14 bases between them. The CDR3 DNA is TGTGCCAGCAGCCAAGTCGGGTTCTCTGGGGAGCAGTACTTC. It is translated as CASSQVGFSGEQYF.

The genes are TRBV29-1 and TRBJ1-2; D call uncertain. The CDR3 is made up of 15 amino acids. Germline V lookup: CDR1 SQVTM, CDR2 ANQGSEA. The ends were cut back, 0 bases at V and 3 bases at J, with 14 bases in the middle. The CDR3 DNA follows: TGCAGCGTTGAAGATCAGGAGGGCCGGGACTATGGCTACACCTTC. Translation gives CSVEDQEGRDYGYTF.

DNA for the CDR3: TGTGCCAGCAGTCCGAGACGGAGCTCCTACGAGCAGTACTTC. This sequence encodes CASSPRRSSYEQYF. V usage is TRBV27 and J usage is TRBJ2-7, with D hard to call. CDR1 MNHEY and CDR2 SMNVEV come from the germline V gene (reference sequence). The length of the CDR3 is 14 residues. V was trimmed by 5 bases and J by 0 bases, leaving 11 bases between them.

The V call is TRBV4-2, the J call TRBJ2-2, with TRBD2 identical over 9 bases. The ends lost 4 bases at V and 4 bases at J; junction bases unmatched: 10. The CDR3 consists of 17 residues. In germline, CDR1 is LGHNA, CDR2 YNFKEQ. This chain's CDR3 is CASSPGGGGRATGELFF. In nucleotides, the CDR3 is TGTGCCAGCAGCCCGGGGGGCGGCGGGAGGGCCACCGGGGAGCTGTTTTTT.

V and J are TRBV13 and TRBJ2-1; D unresolved. The V end lost 4 bases, the J end lost 0 bases, and 10 bases lay between the germline ends. The CDR3 sequence is 15 residues long. Germline V gives CDR1 PRHDT, CDR2 FYEKMQ (reference sequence). CDR3 residues: CASSSPGASYNEQFF. Here the CDR3 DNA reads TGTGCCAGCAGCTCCCCCGGAGCCTCCTACAATGAGCAGTTCTTC.

The chain carries TRBV27 and TRBJ2-7; no clear D gene. CDR1 is MNHEY and CDR2 is SMNVEV in the germline V gene (reference sequence). The CDR3 loop spans 11 amino acids. The V gene lost 7 bases and the J gene lost 3 bases, with 7 bases spanning the gap. CDR3 sequence: CASTSGYEQYF. For the CDR3, the DNA is TGTGCCAGCACGTCGGGCTACGAGCAGTACTTC.

The chain carries TRBV6-1 and TRBJ1-6, with TRBD1 matching 7 bases. This CDR3 is 14 amino acids long. V gave up 1 base and J gave up 8 bases; unmatched junction bases: 2. Germline CDR1 reads MNHNS; CDR2 reads SASEGT. The CDR3 sequence: CASSEGQGDSPLHF. The CDR3 nucleotides are TGTGCCAGCAGTGAAGGGCAGGGGGATTCACCCCTCCACTTT.

The table lists this clone with a count of one. Other DNA sequences in the sample encode the same CDR3. V usage is TRBV5-1 and J usage is TRBJ1-1; D is ambiguous. V was pared by 0 bases and J by 2 bases, with 5 bases between. CDR3 length equals 13 residues. Germline values: CDR1 SGHRS, CDR2 YFSETQ. Here the CDR3 reads CASSLDRNTEAFF. The CDR3 DNA sequence: TGCGCCAGCAGCTTGGACAGAAACACTGAAGCTTTCTTT. The complete variable domain, with remaining parts taken from reference TRBV5-1 and TRBJ1-1, reads KAGVTQTPRYLIKTRGQQVTLSCSPISGHRSVSWYQQTPGQGLQFLFEYFSETQRNKGNFPGRFSGRQFSNSRSEMNVSTLELGDSALYLCASSLDRNTEAFFGQGTRLTVV.

The rearrangement uses TRBV6-2 or TRBV6-3 and TRBJ2-2; 9 nucleotides align to TRBD2. Germline lookup yields CDR1 MNHEY and CDR2 SVGEGT. Germline trimming cut 4 bases from V and 2 bases from J; bases unmatched to any gene: 5. This CDR3 comprises 16 residues. CDR3 sequence (DNA): TGTGCCAGCAGTTCCGGGACTAGCCACAACACCGGGGAGCTGTTTTTT. Translated: CASSSGTSHNTGELFF.

This sequence joins TRBV19 and TRBJ2-5; the match to TRBD2 covers 14 bases. The V gene end was trimmed by 5 bases and the J gene end by 5 bases; junction bases not matched to a gene: 10. The CDR3 consists of 17 residues. Germline-derived CDR1 and CDR2 are LNHDA and SQIVND (reference sequence). For the CDR3, the DNA is TGTGCCAGTAGTTTCCGGACTAGCGGGAGGACCTCGGAGACCCAGTACTTC. Amino acids: CASSFRTSGRTSETQYF.